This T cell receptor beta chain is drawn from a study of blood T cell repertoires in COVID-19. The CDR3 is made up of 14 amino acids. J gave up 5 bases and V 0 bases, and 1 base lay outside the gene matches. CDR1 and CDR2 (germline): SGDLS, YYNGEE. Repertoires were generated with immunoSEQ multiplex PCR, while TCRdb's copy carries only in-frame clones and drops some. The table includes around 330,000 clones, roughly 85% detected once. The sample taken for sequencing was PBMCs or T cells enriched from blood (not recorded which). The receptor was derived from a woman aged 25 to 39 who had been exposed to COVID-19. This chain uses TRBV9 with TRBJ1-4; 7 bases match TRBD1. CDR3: CASSVGDRNEKLFF. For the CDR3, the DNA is TGTGCCAGCAGCGTAGGGGACAGAAATGAAAAACTGTTTTTT. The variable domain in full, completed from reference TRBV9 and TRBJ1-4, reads DSGVTQTPKHLITATGQRVTLRCSPRSGDLSVYWYQQSLDQGLQFLIQYYNGEERAKGNILERFSAQQFPDLHSELNLSSLELGDSALYFCASSVGDRNEKLFFGSGTQLSVL.